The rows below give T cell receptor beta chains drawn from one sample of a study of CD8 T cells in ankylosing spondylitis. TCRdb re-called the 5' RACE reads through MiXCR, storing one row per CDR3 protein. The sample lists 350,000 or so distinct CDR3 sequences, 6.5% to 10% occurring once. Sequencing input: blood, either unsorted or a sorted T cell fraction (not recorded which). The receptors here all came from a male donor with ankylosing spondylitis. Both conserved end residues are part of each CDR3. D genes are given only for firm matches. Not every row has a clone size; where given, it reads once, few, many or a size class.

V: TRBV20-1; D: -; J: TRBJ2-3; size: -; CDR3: CSARDGATDTQYF; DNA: TGCAGTGCTAGAGACGGGGCCACAGATACGCAGTATTTT
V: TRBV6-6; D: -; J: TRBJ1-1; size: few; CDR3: CASGDWNTEAFF; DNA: TGTGCCAGCGGGGACTGGAACACTGAAGCTTTCTTT
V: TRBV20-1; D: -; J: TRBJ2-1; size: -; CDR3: CSTRVIGGEAYEQFF; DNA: TGCAGTACTAGGGTTATTGGGGGAGAGGCGTATGAGCAGTTCTTC
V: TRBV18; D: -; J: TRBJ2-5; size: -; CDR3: CARSPNRGLNF; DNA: TGTGCCAGGTCACCCAATAGGGGACTGAACTTC
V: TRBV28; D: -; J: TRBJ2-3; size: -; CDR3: CASTRVPDTQYF; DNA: TGTGCCAGCACGCGAGTCCCAGATACGCAGTATTTT
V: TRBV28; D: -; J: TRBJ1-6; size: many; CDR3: CASSPEASPLHF; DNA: TGTGCCAGCAGTCCGGAGGCCTCACCCCTCCACTTT
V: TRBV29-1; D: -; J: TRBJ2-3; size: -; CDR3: CSVEDLLRLADTQYF; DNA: TGCAGCGTTGAAGATCTTCTTAGGTTGGCAGATACGCAGTATTTT
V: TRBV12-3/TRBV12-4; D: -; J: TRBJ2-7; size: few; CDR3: CASSLVQSGPYEQYF; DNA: TGTGCCAGCAGTTTGGTACAGTCCGGTCCCTACGAGCAGTACTTC
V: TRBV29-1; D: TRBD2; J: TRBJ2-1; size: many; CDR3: CSAGSLAVNNEQFF; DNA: TGCAGCGCTGGAAGCCTAGCGGTAAACAATGAGCAGTTCTTC
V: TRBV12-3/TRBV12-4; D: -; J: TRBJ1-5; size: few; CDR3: CASSFKHFSNQPQHF; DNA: TGTGCCAGCAGTTTTAAACACTTTAGCAATCAGCCCCAGCATTTT
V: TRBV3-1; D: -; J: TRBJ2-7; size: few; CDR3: CASSQDRTTPGQYF; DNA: TGTGCCAGCAGCCAAGATCGGACTACCCCGGGGCAGTACTTC
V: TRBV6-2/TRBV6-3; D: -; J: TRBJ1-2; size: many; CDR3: CASSSDRYDYGYTF; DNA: TGTGCCAGCAGTTCGGACAGATACGACTATGGCTACACCTTC
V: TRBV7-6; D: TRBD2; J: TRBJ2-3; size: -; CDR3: CASSSRLAGGPADTQYF; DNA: TGTGCCAGCAGCTCCAGACTAGCGGGAGGGCCCGCAGATACGCAGTATTTT
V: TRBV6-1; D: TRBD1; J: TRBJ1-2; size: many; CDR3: CASSQTGGANYGYTF; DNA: TGTGCCAGCAGTCAAACAGGGGGCGCTAACTATGGCTACACCTTC
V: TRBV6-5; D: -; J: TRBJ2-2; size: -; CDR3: CASSYQANTGELFF; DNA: TGTGCCAGCAGTTACCAGGCGAACACCGGGGAGCTGTTTTTT
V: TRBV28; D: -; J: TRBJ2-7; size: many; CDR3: CASSRGGLDEQYF; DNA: TGTGCCAGCAGTAGAGGAGGGTTAGACGAGCAGTACTTC
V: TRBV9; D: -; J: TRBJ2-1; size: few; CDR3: CASSVGGVSSYNEQFF; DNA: TGTGCCAGCAGCGTAGGCGGGGTAAGCTCCTACAATGAGCAGTTCTTC
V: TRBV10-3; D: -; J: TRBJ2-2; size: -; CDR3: CAISDYTGELFF; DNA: TGTGCCATCAGTGATTATACCGGGGAGCTGTTTTTT
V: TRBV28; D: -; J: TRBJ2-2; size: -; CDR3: CASSLWADTGELFF; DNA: TGTGCCAGCAGTTTATGGGCGGACACCGGGGAGCTGTTTTTT
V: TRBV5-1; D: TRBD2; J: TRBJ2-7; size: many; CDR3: CASSPGLAGSSYEQYF; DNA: TGCGCCAGCAGCCCGGGACTAGCGGGGAGCTCCTACGAGCAGTACTTC
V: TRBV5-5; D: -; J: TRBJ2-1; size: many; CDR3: CASSLAGGPSSYNEQFF; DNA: TGTGCCAGCAGCTTGGCGGGCGGGCCCAGCTCCTACAATGAGCAGTTCTTC
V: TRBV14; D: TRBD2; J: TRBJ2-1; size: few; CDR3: CASSRLGSGSFHEQFF; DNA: TGTGCCAGCAGCCGTTTAGGTAGCGGGAGCTTCCATGAGCAGTTCTTC
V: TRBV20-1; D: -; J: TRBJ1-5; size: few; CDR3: CSATPGHHNQPQHF; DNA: TGCAGTGCAACACCGGGACATCATAATCAGCCCCAGCATTTT
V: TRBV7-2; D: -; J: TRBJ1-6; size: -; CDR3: CASSYSDQEGSPLHF; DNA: TGTGCCAGCAGCTACTCGGACCAGGAGGGTTCACCCCTCCACTTT
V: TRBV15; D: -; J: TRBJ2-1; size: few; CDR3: CATSSFLWDNEQFF; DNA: TGTGCCACCAGCAGCTTCCTCTGGGACAATGAGCAGTTCTTC
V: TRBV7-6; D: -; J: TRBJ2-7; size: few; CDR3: CASSKDLGQSREQYF; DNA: TGTGCCAGCAGCAAAGACCTCGGACAGTCGAGAGAGCAGTACTTC
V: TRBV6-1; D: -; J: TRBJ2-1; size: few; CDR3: CASSTRGGRGDYNEQFF; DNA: TGTGCCAGCAGTACACGTGGGGGGAGGGGGGACTACAATGAGCAGTTCTTC
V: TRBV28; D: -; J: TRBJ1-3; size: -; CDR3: CASSPPRFRRTDTIYF; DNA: TGTGCCAGCAGTCCCCCTCGTTTTCGGAGGACGGACACCATATATTTT
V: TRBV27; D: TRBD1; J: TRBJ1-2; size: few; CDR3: CASSLRTGSGYTF; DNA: TGTGCCAGCAGTTTAAGGACAGGGTCGGGCTACACCTTC
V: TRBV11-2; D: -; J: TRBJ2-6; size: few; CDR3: CASSWTLGSGANVLTF; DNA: TGTGCCAGCAGCTGGACGCTGGGCTCTGGGGCCAACGTCCTGACTTTC
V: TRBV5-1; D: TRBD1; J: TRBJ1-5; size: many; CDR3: CASSLTGGGNNQPQHF; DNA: TGCGCCAGCAGCCTTACAGGGGGGGGCAACAATCAGCCCCAGCATTTT
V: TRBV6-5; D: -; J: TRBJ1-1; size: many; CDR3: CASSFRGMGNTEAFF; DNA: TGTGCCAGCAGTTTCCGTGGCATGGGAAACACTGAAGCTTTCTTT
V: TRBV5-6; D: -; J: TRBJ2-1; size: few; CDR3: CASSFEGRGRSLGYNEQFF; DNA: TGTGCCAGCAGCTTTGAGGGACGGGGGCGGAGTCTGGGTTACAATGAGCAGTTCTTC
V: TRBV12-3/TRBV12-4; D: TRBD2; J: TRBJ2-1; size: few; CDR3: CASTLAGGPIYNEQFF; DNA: TGTGCCAGCACCCTAGCGGGAGGGCCAATCTACAATGAGCAGTTCTTC
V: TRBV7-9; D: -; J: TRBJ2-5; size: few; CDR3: CASSSDRLQETQYF; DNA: TGTGCCAGCAGTTCGGACAGACTCCAAGAGACCCAGTACTTC
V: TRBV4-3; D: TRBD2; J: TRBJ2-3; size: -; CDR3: CASSQDAGLAGDRDTQYF; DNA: TGCGCCAGCAGCCAAGATGCGGGCCTAGCGGGAGACAGAGATACGCAGTATTTT
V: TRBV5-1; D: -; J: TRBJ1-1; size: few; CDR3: CASRLGGVGTEAFF; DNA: TGCGCCAGCCGTCTTGGAGGGGTTGGGACTGAAGCTTTCTTT
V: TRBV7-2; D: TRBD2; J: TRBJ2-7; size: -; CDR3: CASSLAWGSGRAEQYF; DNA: TGTGCCAGCAGCCTGGCTTGGGGTAGCGGGAGGGCCGAGCAGTACTTC
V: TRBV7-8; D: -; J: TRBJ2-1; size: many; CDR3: CASSRGGEQFF; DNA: TGTGCCAGCAGCAGAGGAGGGGAGCAGTTCTTC
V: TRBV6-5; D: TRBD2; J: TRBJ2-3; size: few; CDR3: CASSYLYSGRSTDTQYF; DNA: TGTGCCAGCAGTTACTTATATAGCGGGAGGAGCACAGATACGCAGTATTTT
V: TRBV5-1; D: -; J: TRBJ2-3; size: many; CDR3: CASSPVGPQDTQYF; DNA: TGCGCCAGCAGCCCGGTGGGACCCCAAGATACGCAGTATTTT
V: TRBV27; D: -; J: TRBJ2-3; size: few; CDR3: CASSFDRSTDTQYF; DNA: TGTGCCAGCAGTTTTGACAGGAGCACAGATACGCAGTATTTT
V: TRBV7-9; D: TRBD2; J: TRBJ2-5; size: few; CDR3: CASSPRRTSGVQETQYF; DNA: TGTGCCAGCAGCCCTAGGAGGACTAGCGGTGTTCAAGAGACCCAGTACTTC
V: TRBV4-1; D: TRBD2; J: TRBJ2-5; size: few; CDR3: CASSQLAGEETQYF; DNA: TGCGCCAGCAGCCAACTAGCGGGAGAAGAGACCCAGTACTTC
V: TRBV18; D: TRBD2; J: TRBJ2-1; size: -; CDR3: CASSKTRLAGDNEQFF; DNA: TGTGCCAGCTCAAAAACCCGGCTAGCGGGAGACAATGAGCAGTTCTTC
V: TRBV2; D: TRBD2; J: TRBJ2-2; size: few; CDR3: CASGIAGRTGELFF; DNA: TGTGCCAGCGGAATAGCGGGACGCACCGGGGAGCTGTTTTTT
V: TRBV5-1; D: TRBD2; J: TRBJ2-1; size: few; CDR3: CASSYVAGATYNEQFF; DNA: TGCGCCAGCAGCTACGTAGCGGGAGCAACCTACAATGAGCAGTTCTTC